Listed below are T cell receptor beta chains from one sample, sequenced in a study of response to subunit inactivated influenza vaccine. One entry per CDR3 protein, called by TCRdb with MiXCR from the RT-PCR reads. The sample holds about 570,000 distinct CDR3 sequences; around 10% are singletons and the top ten take 9.5% to 11%. These same records also appear under a second study, on T cells expressing NK-cell markers.

The sample in question was PBMCs from blood, obtained on the day of vaccination. The receptor source for this set is a man aged 50-59 years who received an inactivated influenza vaccine. Both conserved end residues are trimmed from each CDR3. Some rows mark clone size as missing; the rest say once, few, many or name a class of expanded clone.

cdr3_length,clone_size,v_call,cdr3_aa
12,once,TRBV20-1,SATRGVPNYGYT
16,.,TRBV4-3,ASSHRVLTSATYNEQF
13,.,TRBV12-3/TRBV12-4,ASNEPGQGTNEQF
13,.,TRBV15,ATSTPGQLNTEAF
13,.,TRBV19,ASSMAGGSTDTQY
12,many,TRBV7-9,ASSMTGSNQPQH
11,many,TRBV10-3,AISWGQGNEQY
10,.,TRBV6-1,ASSDWGEKLF
11,.,TRBV12-3/TRBV12-4,ASRPGSYTEAF
13,few,TRBV27,ASSYTGTGSREQY
15,.,TRBV7-2,ASSLVWASGRAGEQY
11,.,TRBV29-1,SVREAESYGYT
12,.,TRBV27,ASRPRPLSYEQY
14,many,TRBV20-1,SARVRGGSSYNEQF
11,.,TRBV7-2,ASRPPNSGGAF
14,once,TRBV4-2,ASSQEKGEGHYEQY
15,few,TRBV6-1,ASSEAQGGNLKETQY
12,.,TRBV7-2,ASSLDGGVYGYT
14,few,TRBV7-2,ASSPPGTISTDTQY
15,few,TRBV11-2,ASSLLRWTSGSPEQY
11,.,TRBV28,ASKGATNQPQH
13,.,TRBV20-1,SAHELAGPRVEQF
11,.,TRBV2,ASRGLTGYGYT
12,.,TRBV28,ASSLGRSYTEAF
11,few,TRBV7-2,ASSPVSGYEQY
14,few,TRBV7-2,ASSFSSGRVSYEQY
13,.,TRBV5-1,ASSLGQTYTGELF
12,few,TRBV27,ASSLIAGGYEQF
12,.,TRBV20-1,SVEGTSGSYEQY
11,.,TRBV12-3/TRBV12-4,ASSLGAGYGYT
10,few,TRBV19,ASRSRDREAF
13,once,TRBV19,ASSMKGSGANVLT
10,few,TRBV12-3/TRBV12-4,ASSLVKETQY
11,.,TRBV4-3,ASGAREDSPLH
14,.,TRBV4-2,ASSQDSGGTQETQY
13,many,TRBV6-2/TRBV6-3,ASGSGELVTDTQY
13,.,TRBV28,ASSLASTNKDTQY
14,.,TRBV29-1,SVEVGPTGGTAKQY
12,few,TRBV12-3/TRBV12-4,ASSLRGSGQPQH
15,few,TRBV11-3,ASSSGTSGETYNEQF
11,many,TRBV10-3,AIGVRGNNEQF
13,.,TRBV5-1,ASSMSPGRGETQY
9,many,TRBV29-1,SGSGTGELF
13,many,TRBV5-5,ASTLTGQPLNEQF
13,many,TRBV12-3/TRBV12-4,ASSLALGQTYEQY
12,few,TRBV20-1,SPSGGGHQETQY
10,.,TRBV29-1,SALSSTDTQY
12,few,TRBV5-1,ASSLDPSYNEQF
13,many,TRBV28,ASSSYRDQNTEAF
13,.,TRBV5-1,ASSLGGTGRSPLH
10,.,TRBV20-1,SADNRGYEQY
13,few,TRBV6-2/TRBV6-3,ASDPLGRYSYEQY
14,few,TRBV10-3,AISERGSGRTDTQY
12,.,TRBV20-1,SARTSGGIDTQY